The rows below give T cell receptor beta chains drawn from one sample of a study of sequential checkpoint blockade in melanoma. Repertoires were generated with immunoSEQ multiplex PCR, while TCRdb's copy carries only in-frame clones and drops some. The profile shows roughly 18,000 clones, 72% of them singletons. The sequencing here drew on CD8+ T cells sorted from blood (inferred from file names), taken from a patient given nivolumab and ipilimumab in sequence. These TCRs come from a human donor with melanoma. CDR3s include the opening cysteine and the closing phenylalanine or tryptophan. A D gene is named only where the DNA matches it firmly. Only part of the rows carry a size: once, few, many, or a class if the clone is expanded.

size: few; V: TRBV5-1; D: -; J: TRBJ2-7; DNA: TGCGCCAGCAGCGCACCGGGGTCGGGGGAGCAGTACTTC; CDR3: CASSAPGSGEQYF
size: -; V: TRBV4-1; D: -; J: TRBJ2-3; DNA: TGCGCCAGCAGCCGGGGCGGAGCCACAGATACGCAGTATTTT; CDR3: CASSRGGATDTQYF
size: -; V: TRBV7-9; D: -; J: TRBJ2-2; DNA: TGTGCCAGCAGCCCTAGTGGGTTCGGGGAGCTGTTTTTT; CDR3: CASSPSGFGELFF
size: few; V: TRBV5-5; D: -; J: TRBJ2-7; DNA: TGCGCCAGCAGCCAAGACGGCTCGTCGCGGGAGCAGTACTTC; CDR3: CASSQDGSSREQYF
size: once; V: TRBV4-3; D: -; J: TRBJ2-1; DNA: TGCGCCAGCAGCCAAGTCGAGGGAGAGAAATACAATGAGCAGTTCTTC; CDR3: CASSQVEGEKYNEQFF
size: -; V: TRBV4-1; D: TRBD1; J: TRBJ2-7; DNA: TGCGCCAGCAGCCAAGTGGGACAGGATTCCTACGAGCAGTACTTC; CDR3: CASSQVGQDSYEQYF
size: -; V: TRBV9; D: -; J: TRBJ2-2; DNA: TGTGCCAGCAGCGTTCAGGGCTGGTCCGGGGAGCTGTTTTTT; CDR3: CASSVQGWSGELFF
size: -; V: TRBV7-2; D: -; J: TRBJ1-3; DNA: TGTGCCAGCAGCTTATATTCAGAGGGACTAGAAAACACCATATATTTT; CDR3: CASSLYSEGLENTIYF
size: -; V: TRBV6-5; D: -; J: TRBJ2-3; DNA: TGTGCCAGCAGTTACGGGAGGACAGATACGCAGTATTTT; CDR3: CASSYGRTDTQYF
size: -; V: TRBV29-1; D: -; J: TRBJ2-7; DNA: TGCAGCGTTGAAGTGGACAACTCCCCCTACGAGCAGTACTTC; CDR3: CSVEVDNSPYEQYF
size: -; V: TRBV11-2; D: -; J: TRBJ2-5; DNA: TGTGCCAGCAGCCCCTCCGGAGAGACCCAGTACTTC; CDR3: CASSPSGETQYF
size: -; V: TRBV4-3; D: -; J: TRBJ2-7; DNA: TGCGCCAGCAGCTCGGGACACACTAGCTCCTACGAGCAGTACTTC; CDR3: CASSSGHTSSYEQYF
size: -; V: TRBV5-4; D: TRBD1; J: TRBJ2-5; DNA: TGTGCCAGCAGCTCCTACAGGGGTGAGACCCAGTACTTC; CDR3: CASSSYRGETQYF
size: few; V: TRBV13; D: -; J: TRBJ2-7; DNA: TGTGCCAGCAGCTTAGAGGGGGTCAGCTCCTACGAGCAGTACTTC; CDR3: CASSLEGVSSYEQYF
size: -; V: TRBV9; D: TRBD1; J: TRBJ2-1; DNA: TGTGCCAGCAGCGTAGGACAGGGGGCCTTCAATGAGCAGTTCTTC; CDR3: CASSVGQGAFNEQFF
size: -; V: TRBV7-9; D: TRBD1; J: TRBJ1-2; DNA: TGTGCCAGCAGCTCGATAGTGGGACAGGCCTTATATGGCTACACCTTC; CDR3: CASSSIVGQALYGYTF
size: few; V: TRBV10-3; D: -; J: TRBJ1-2; DNA: TGTGCCATCAGCCCCGACTATGGCTACACCTTC; CDR3: CAISPDYGYTF
size: -; V: TRBV14; D: TRBD2; J: TRBJ2-5; DNA: TGTGCCAGCAGCCGCCGGGGGGGAGAGACCCAGTACTTC; CDR3: CASSRRGGETQYF
size: -; V: TRBV7-6; D: -; J: TRBJ2-1; DNA: TGTGCCAGCAGCTTCAGGGGTTATGAGCAGTTCTTC; CDR3: CASSFRGYEQFF
size: -; V: TRBV2; D: TRBD2; J: TRBJ2-7; DNA: TGTGCCAGCAGCCCCACTAGCGGAGCAACCTACGAGCAGTACTTC; CDR3: CASSPTSGATYEQYF
size: -; V: TRBV12-5; D: -; J: TRBJ2-5; DNA: TGTGCTAGTGGTTTCACAACCCCACAGAGCCAAGAGACCCAGTACTTC; CDR3: CASGFTTPQSQETQYF
size: few; V: TRBV2; D: TRBD1; J: TRBJ1-1; DNA: TGTGCCAGCAGTGACTGGGGGGACTCCAGGGGGCGTAAGGACATGAACACTGAAGCTTTCTTT; CDR3: CASSDWGDSRGRKDMNTEAFF
size: few; V: TRBV7-9; D: -; J: TRBJ1-3; DNA: TGTGCCAGCAGCTTAGGGACAGCACAAGCTGGAAACACCATATATTTT; CDR3: CASSLGTAQAGNTIYF